The TCR beta chain under discussion was sequenced for a study of shared clonotypes between healthy human individuals. Study details: Per-donor plates numbered three CD4 naive, three CD4 memory, two CD8 naive and one CD8 memory.

Details on this clone: Antigen: not known.

CD8 cells classed as naive were CD45RO-negative and positively selected for CCR7, excluding terminally differentiated effector memory CD45RA+ cells. 200 to 250 ng DNA, 30,000 to 35,000 T cell genomes, went into each sorted-subset replicate PCR. The protocol was immunoSEQ multiplex PCR, while the TCRdb copy is restricted to in-frame clones and leaves out a portion. The profile shows about 2 million clones, about 95% of them singletons. Trimming took off 5 bases at V and 0 bases at J, with 10 bases between the two ends. CDR3 length equals 15 residues. Germline CDR1 MNHEY, CDR2 SVGAGI. The study's findings and limits: Against clonotypes common to all four donors, non-shared ones had lower generation probabilities. Naive subsets generally exceeded memory subsets in estimated richness.

This rearrangement joins TRBV6-5 to TRBJ1-4, with TRBD1 as a possible D gene (6 bases). This TCR was recovered from a man between 18 and 29 years old in good health. Material: naive CD8+ T cells sorted from blood. CDR3 amino acids: CASSQGHSTNEKLFF. The CDR3 DNA sequence: TGTGCCAGCAGTCAGGGACACTCAACTAATGAAAAACTGTTTTTT.